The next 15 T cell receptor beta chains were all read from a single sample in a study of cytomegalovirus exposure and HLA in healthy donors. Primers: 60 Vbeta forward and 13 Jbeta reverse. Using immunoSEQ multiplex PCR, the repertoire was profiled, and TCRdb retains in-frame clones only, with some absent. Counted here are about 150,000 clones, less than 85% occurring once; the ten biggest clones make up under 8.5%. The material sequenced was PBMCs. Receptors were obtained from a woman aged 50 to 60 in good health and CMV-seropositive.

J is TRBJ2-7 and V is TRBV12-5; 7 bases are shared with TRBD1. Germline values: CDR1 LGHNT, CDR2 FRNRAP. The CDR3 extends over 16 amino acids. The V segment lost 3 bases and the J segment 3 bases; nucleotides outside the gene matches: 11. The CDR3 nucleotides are TGTGCTAGTGGTTTCTATTCCAACAGGGGACGCTACGAGCAGTACTTC. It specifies CASGFYSNRGRYEQYF.

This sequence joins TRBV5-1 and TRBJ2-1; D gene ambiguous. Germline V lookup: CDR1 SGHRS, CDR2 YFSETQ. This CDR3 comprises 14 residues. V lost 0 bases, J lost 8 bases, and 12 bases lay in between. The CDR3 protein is CASSLELTRDEQFF. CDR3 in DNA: TGCGCCAGCAGCTTGGAACTAACCCGGGATGAGCAGTTCTTC.

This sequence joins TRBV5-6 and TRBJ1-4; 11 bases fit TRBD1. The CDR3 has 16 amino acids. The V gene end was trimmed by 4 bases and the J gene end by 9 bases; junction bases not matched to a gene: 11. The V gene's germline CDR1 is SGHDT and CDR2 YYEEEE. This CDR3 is CASSADRGRSMQKLFF. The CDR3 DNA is TGTGCCAGCAGCGCGGACAGGGGGCGGTCAATGCAAAAACTGTTTTTT.

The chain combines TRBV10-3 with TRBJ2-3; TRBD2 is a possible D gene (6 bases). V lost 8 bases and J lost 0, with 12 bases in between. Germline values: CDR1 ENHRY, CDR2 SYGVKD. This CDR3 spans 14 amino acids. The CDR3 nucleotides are TGTGCCATCCATGCGGGATTTAGCACAGATACGCAGTATTTT. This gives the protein CAIHAGFSTDTQYF.

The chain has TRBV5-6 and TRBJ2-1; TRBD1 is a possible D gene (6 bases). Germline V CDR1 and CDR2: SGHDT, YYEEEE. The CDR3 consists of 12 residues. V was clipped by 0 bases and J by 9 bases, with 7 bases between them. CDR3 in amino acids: CASSLGGGEQFF. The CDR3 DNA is TGTGCCAGCAGCTTGGGAGGGGGTGAGCAGTTCTTC.

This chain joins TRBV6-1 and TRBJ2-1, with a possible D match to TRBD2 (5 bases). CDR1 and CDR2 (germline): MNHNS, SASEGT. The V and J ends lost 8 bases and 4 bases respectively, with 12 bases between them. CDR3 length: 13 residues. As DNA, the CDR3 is TGTGCCAGCTTCCAAGGCGGGTACAATGAGCAGTTCTTC. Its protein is CASFQGGYNEQFF.

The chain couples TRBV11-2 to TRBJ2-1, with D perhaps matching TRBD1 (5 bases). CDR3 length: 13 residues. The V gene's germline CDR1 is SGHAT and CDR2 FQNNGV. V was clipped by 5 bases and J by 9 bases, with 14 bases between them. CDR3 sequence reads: CASSILTASEQFF. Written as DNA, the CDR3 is TGTGCCAGCAGCATATTGACAGCGTCTGAGCAGTTCTTC.

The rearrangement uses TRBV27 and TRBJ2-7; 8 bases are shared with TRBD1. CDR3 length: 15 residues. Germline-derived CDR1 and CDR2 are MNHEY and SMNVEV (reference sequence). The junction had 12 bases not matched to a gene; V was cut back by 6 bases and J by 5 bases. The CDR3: CASRGAQTGENEQYF. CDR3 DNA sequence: TGTGCCAGCAGGGGAGCCCAGACAGGGGAAAACGAGCAGTACTTC.

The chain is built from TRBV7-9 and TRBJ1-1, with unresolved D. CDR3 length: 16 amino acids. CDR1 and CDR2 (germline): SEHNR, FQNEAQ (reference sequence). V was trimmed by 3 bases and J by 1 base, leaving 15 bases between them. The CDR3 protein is CASSFQRVYENTEAFF. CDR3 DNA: TGTGCCAGCAGCTTCCAGAGGGTTTATGAGAACACTGAAGCTTTCTTT.

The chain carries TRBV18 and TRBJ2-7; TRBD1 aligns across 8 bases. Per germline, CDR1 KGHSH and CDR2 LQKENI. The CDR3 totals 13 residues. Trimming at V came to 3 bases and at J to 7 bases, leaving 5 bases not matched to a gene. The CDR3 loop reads CASSPDRVGEQYF. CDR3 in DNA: TGTGCCAGCTCACCGGACAGGGTCGGGGAGCAGTACTTC.

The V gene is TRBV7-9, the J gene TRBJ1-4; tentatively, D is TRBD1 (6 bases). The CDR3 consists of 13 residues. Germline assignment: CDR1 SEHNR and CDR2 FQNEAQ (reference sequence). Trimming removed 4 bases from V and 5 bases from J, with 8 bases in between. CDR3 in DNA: TGTGCCAGCAGCTACGACAGGAATGAAAAACTGTTTTTT. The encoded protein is CASSYDRNEKLFF.

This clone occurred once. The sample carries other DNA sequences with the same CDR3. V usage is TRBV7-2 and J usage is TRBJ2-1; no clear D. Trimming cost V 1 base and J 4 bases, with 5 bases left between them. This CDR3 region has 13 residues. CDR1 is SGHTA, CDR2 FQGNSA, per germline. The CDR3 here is CASSLDSYNEQFF. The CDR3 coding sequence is TGTGCCAGCAGCTTAGACAGTTACAATGAGCAGTTCTTC.

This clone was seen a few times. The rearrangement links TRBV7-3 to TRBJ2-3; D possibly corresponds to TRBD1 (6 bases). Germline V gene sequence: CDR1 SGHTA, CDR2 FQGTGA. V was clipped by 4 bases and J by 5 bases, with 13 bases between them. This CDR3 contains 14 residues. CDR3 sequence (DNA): TGTGCCAGCAGCTCACAGCTACAGGGAGATACGCAGTATTTT. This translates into CASSSQLQGDTQYF.

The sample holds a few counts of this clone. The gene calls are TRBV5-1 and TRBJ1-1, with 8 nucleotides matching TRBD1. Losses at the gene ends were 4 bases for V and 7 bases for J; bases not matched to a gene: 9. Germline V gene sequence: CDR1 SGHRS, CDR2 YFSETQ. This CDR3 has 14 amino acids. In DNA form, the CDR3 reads TGCGCCAGCAGCAGGGGGGGACAGGCGAATGAAGCTTTCTTT. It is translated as CASSRGGQANEAFF. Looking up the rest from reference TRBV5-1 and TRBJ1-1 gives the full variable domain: KAGVTQTPRYLIKTRGQQVTLSCSPISGHRSVSWYQQTPGQGLQFLFEYFSETQRNKGNFPGRFSGRQFSNSRSEMNVSTLELGDSALYLCASSRGGQANEAFFGQGTRLTVV.

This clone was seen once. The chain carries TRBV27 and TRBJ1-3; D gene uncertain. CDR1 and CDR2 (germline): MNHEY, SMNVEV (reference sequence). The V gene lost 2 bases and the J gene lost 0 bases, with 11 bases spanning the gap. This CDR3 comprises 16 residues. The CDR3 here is CASSLARVFSGNTIYF. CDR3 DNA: TGTGCCAGCAGTTTAGCGCGTGTTTTCTCTGGAAACACCATATATTTT.